Below, 6 T cell receptor beta chains from the same sample are listed, as sequenced in a study of blood T cell repertoires in COVID-19. TCRdb's table, derived via immunoSEQ multiplex PCR, lists solely in-frame clones and lacks some. In the table there are around 25,000 clones, approximately 68% of which are singletons. Specimen: peripheral blood. The receptor set was obtained from an elderly woman with acute or convalescent COVID-19.

The J gene is TRBJ1-5, the V gene TRBV6-2 or TRBV6-3; D is unclear. This CDR3 contains 14 residues. Trimming shortened V by 2 bases and J by 4 bases, and 9 bases separated the two germline ends. Germline V gene sequence: CDR1 MNHEY, CDR2 SVGEGT. CDR3 loop: CASSYGRQNQPQHF. CDR3 nucleotide sequence: TGTGCCAGCAGTTACGGGAGGCAGAATCAGCCCCAGCATTTT.

This clone was detected a few times. This rearrangement joins TRBV11-3 to TRBJ2-7, with 9 bases matching TRBD1. Trimming at V came to 5 bases and at J to 5 bases, leaving 7 bases not matched to a gene. Germline lookup yields CDR1 SGHNT and CDR2 YENEEA. The CDR3 covers 14 residues. CDR3 nucleotides: TGTGCCAGCAGCCTGCGGACAGGGGCGGACGAGCAGTACTTC. It translates to CASSLRTGADEQYF.

The chain carries TRBV7-2 and TRBJ1-4, with 8 positions matching TRBD1. Trimming at V came to 3 bases and at J to 5 bases, leaving 8 bases not matched to a gene. The CDR3 runs to 16 residues. The germline gives CDR1 SGHTA, CDR2 FQGNSA. The CDR3 region has the DNA TGTGCCAGCAGCTTGAACCCAGGGGGCTGGAATGAAAAACTGTTTTTT. It specifies CASSLNPGGWNEKLFF.

This clone appeared a few times. The chain combines TRBV12-3 or TRBV12-4 with TRBJ2-7, with 7 bases identical to TRBD2. The CDR3 runs 12 residues. V shed 4 bases, J shed 7 bases, and the junction held 4 bases outside the gene matches. CDR3 coding DNA: TGTGCCAGCAGTTGGACTAGTGAAGAGCAGTACTTC. It translates to CASSWTSEEQYF.

The chain links TRBV6-5 to TRBJ2-3; 7 nucleotides agree with TRBD2. CDR3 size: 14 residues. With 6 bases clipped from V and 0 bases from J, the junction kept 3 bases outside the gene matches. Germline CDR1 and CDR2: MNHEY and SVGAGI. The CDR3 nucleotides read TGTGCCAGCAGAAGGACTAGTAGCACAGATACGCAGTATTTT. Its translation is CASRRTSSTDTQYF.

The chain recombines TRBV15 with TRBJ1-1; 8 bases are shared with TRBD1. Germline lookup yields CDR1 LNHNV and CDR2 YYDKDF (reference sequence). The CDR3 loop spans 15 amino acids. Trimming took 8 bases from V and 0 from J; bases not matched to a gene: 8. The CDR3 sequence is CATSVGQGVNTEAFF. In nucleotides, the CDR3 is TGTGCCACCTCGGTTGGACAGGGCGTGAACACTGAAGCTTTCTTT.